The 16 T cell receptor beta chains below all came from one sample that was sequenced in a study of blood T cell repertoires in COVID-19 (dated by TCRdb to between 2020 and 2021). The protocol used for the library was the immunoSEQ multiplex PCR assay. Imported from immuneACCESS, the table was reduced by TCRdb to in-frame sequences with V and J called. These copies leave out some clones; in studies compared against another copy, an unresolved V gene accounts for under half, and the cause of the remainder is not known. The sample records some 97,000 clones, just over 90% of which are singletons. The top ten hold 0.97% of the sample. Sequenced input: peripheral blood. The receptors were sampled from a man aged 55 to 70 with acute or convalescent COVID-19.

CDR3 bases: TGTGCCAGCAGCGGGAGGGGAGAGACCCAGTACTTC. Translated, it gives CASSGRGETQYF. The chain carries TRBV7-6 and TRBJ2-5, with 7 bases lining up with TRBD2. V shed 5 bases and J 4 bases; nucleotides not matched to a gene: 1. The CDR3 is made up of 12 amino acids. Germline V gene lookup returns CDR1 SGHVS and CDR2 FNYEAQ.

The CDR3 is CASSPSGVGKLFF. Written as DNA, the CDR3 is TGTGCCAGCAGCCCGTCCGGGGTCGGAAAACTGTTTTTT. The rearrangement links TRBV28 to TRBJ1-4; D gene ambiguous. This CDR3 has 13 amino acids. V was trimmed by 6 bases and J by 10 bases, leaving 15 bases between them. From germline, CDR1 is MDHEN and CDR2 SYDVKM. The full variable domain, in which reference TRBV28 and TRBJ1-4 provide the parts outside the CDR3, is DVKVTQSSRYLVKRTGEKVFLECVQDMDHENMFWYRQDPGLGLRLIYFSYDVKMKEKGDIPEGYSVSREKKERFSLILESASTNQTSMYLCASSPSGVGKLFFGSGTQLSVL.

V gene TRBV6-5 combines with J gene TRBJ2-5; D might be TRBD2 (7 bases). CDR3 length: 16 amino acids. The V and J ends lost 2 bases and 4 bases respectively, with 17 bases between them. Germline V lookup: CDR1 MNHEY, CDR2 SVGAGI. The CDR3 reads CASSYRVGGPGETQYF. CDR3 in DNA: TGTGCCAGCAGTTACCGGGTCGGGGGGCCGGGAGAGACCCAGTACTTC.

The chain uses TRBV5-1 and TRBJ2-5, with 12 nucleotides matching TRBD2. The germline V gene encodes CDR1 SGHRS and CDR2 YFSETQ. V shed 2 bases, J shed 5 bases, and the junction held 4 bases outside the gene matches. The CDR3 is made up of 15 amino acids. The CDR3 sequence: CASSFGLAGRETQYF. The CDR3 coding sequence is TGCGCCAGCAGCTTCGGACTAGCGGGACGGGAGACCCAGTACTTC.

This rearrangement joins TRBV23-1 to TRBJ1-5, with 10 bases matching TRBD1. TRBV23-1 is given ORF status, its function remaining uncertain. The CDR3 length is 17 residues. The ends lost 2 bases at V and 3 bases at J; junction bases unmatched: 7. CDR3: CASSQGTGAGNNQPQHF. The CDR3 DNA sequence: TGCGCCAGCAGTCAAGGGACAGGGGCGGGAAACAATCAGCCCCAGCATTTT.

The V gene is TRBV6-6, the J gene TRBJ2-3, with 7 bases aligning to TRBD1. CDR1 is MNHNY and CDR2 is SVGAGI in the germline V gene (reference sequence). The CDR3 is made up of 15 amino acids. Trimming took 2 bases from V and 4 from J; bases not matched to a gene: 6. The CDR3 region is CASSYVTGAPDTQYF. The CDR3 DNA is TGTGCCAGCAGTTACGTAACAGGGGCCCCAGATACGCAGTATTTT.

The rearrangement links TRBV6-5 to TRBJ2-2, with D perhaps TRBD2 (6 bases). CDR1 is MNHEY, CDR2 SVGAGI, per germline. The length of the CDR3 is 14 residues. Trimming stripped 6 bases from V and 7 bases from J, with 15 bases between. CDR3 region: CASSALTSFGELFF. Here the CDR3 DNA reads TGTGCCAGCAGCGCACTGACTAGTTTCGGGGAGCTGTTTTTT.

The chain links TRBV7-2 to TRBJ2-1, with TRBD2 matching over 11 bases. The germline V gene has CDR1 SGHTA and CDR2 FQGNSA. V lost 5 bases, J lost 7 bases, and 7 bases stayed unmatched. There are 15 residues in the CDR3. The CDR3 DNA reads as TGTGCCAGCAGCATACGACTAGCGGGGAGGAATGAGCAGTTCTTC. Residues: CASSIRLAGRNEQFF. The variable domain in full, with the rest retrieved from reference TRBV7-2 and TRBJ2-1, is GAGVSQSPSNKVTEKGKDVELRCDPISGHTALYWYRQSLGQGLEFLIYFQGNSAPDKSGLPSDRFSAERTGGSVSTLTIQRTQQEDSAVYLCASSIRLAGRNEQFFGPGTRLTVL.

This rearrangement joins TRBV14 to TRBJ2-1, with 8 bases fitting TRBD2. The germline CDR1 and CDR2 sequences are SGHDN and FVKESK. CDR3 length: 15 residues. The trim removed 4 bases at V and 3 bases at J, leaving 5 bases unmatched. Here the CDR3 reads CASSPRTSFYNEQFF. The CDR3 DNA reads as TGTGCCAGCAGCCCTCGGACTAGCTTCTACAATGAGCAGTTCTTC.

The genes are TRBV27 and TRBJ2-1; 7 bases fit TRBD2. V was clipped by 2 bases and J by 1 base; unmatched bases: 8. The CDR3 covers 17 residues. Germline V gene sequence: CDR1 MNHEY, CDR2 SMNVEV (reference sequence). CDR3 protein: CASSLERLAGSYNEQFF. In DNA form, the CDR3 reads TGTGCCAGCAGTTTAGAACGTTTAGCGGGTTCCTACAATGAGCAGTTCTTC.

This clone was found a few times. The V gene is TRBV19, the J gene TRBJ1-5; a possible D gene is TRBD1 (5 bases). V dropped 5 bases and J dropped 5 bases, with 13 bases sitting between them. The CDR3 consists of 14 residues. Germline CDR1 is LNHDA and CDR2 is SQIVND (reference sequence). CDR3 nucleotides: TGTGCCAGTAGTCGTGCAGGGAAGGATCAGCCCCAGCATTTT. It yields the protein CASSRAGKDQPQHF. Filled out from reference TRBV19 and TRBJ1-5, the complete variable domain reads DGGITQSPKYLFRKEGQNVTLSCEQNLNHDAMYWYRQDPGQGLRLIYYSQIVNDFQKGDIAEGYSVSREKKESFPLTVTSAQKNPTAFYLCASSRAGKDQPQHFGDGTRLSIL.

The chain employs TRBV6-4 and TRBJ2-7; 16 bases align to TRBD2. The germline V gene encodes CDR1 MRHNA and CDR2 SNTAGT. The CDR3 extends over 21 amino acids. With 2 bases clipped from V and 4 bases from J, the junction kept 17 bases outside the gene matches. CDR3 coding DNA: TGTGCCAGCAGTGACGGACACCCGGAAGGGACTAGCGGGAGGGTGGGGTACGAGCAGTACGTC. Its protein product is CASSDGHPEGTSGRVGYEQYV.

The chain has TRBV30 and TRBJ2-1; D might be TRBD2 (6 bases). This CDR3 contains 12 residues. V was pared by 1 base and J by 15 bases, with 16 bases between. Per germline, CDR1 GTSNPN and CDR2 SVGIG (reference sequence). The chain's CDR3 is CAWSGLGSIWFF. CDR3 nucleotide sequence: TGTGCCTGGAGTGGACTAGGTTCGATTTGGTTCTTC.

This chain joins TRBV9 and TRBJ1-5; TRBD1 aligns across 7 bases. Germline trimming cut 2 bases from V and 3 bases from J; bases unmatched to any gene: 5. Germline CDR1 is SGDLS and CDR2 is YYNGEE. The CDR3 has 15 amino acids. CDR3 in DNA: TGTGCCAGCAGCGTCGGGGACAGATTCAATCAGCCCCAGCATTTT. It is translated as CASSVGDRFNQPQHF.

This chain connects TRBV19 to TRBJ2-1; 8 bases align to TRBD2. The CDR3 runs to 15 residues. Per germline, CDR1 LNHDA and CDR2 SQIVND (reference sequence). The junction had 9 bases not matched to a gene; V was cut back by 6 bases and J by 5 bases. CDR3 in DNA: TGTGCCAGTAGAAAAAATAGCGGGGCCCACAATGAGCAGTTCTTC. It specifies CASRKNSGAHNEQFF.

This rearrangement joins TRBV5-1 to TRBJ2-4, with D possibly matching TRBD2 (6 bases). The CDR3 is made up of 14 amino acids. Trimming stripped 6 bases from V and 4 bases from J, with 14 bases between. CDR1 is SGHRS, CDR2 YFSETQ, per germline. The CDR3 nucleotides are TGCGCCAGCAACGGAGAGGGGACTAAAAACATTCAGTACTTC. Its protein product is CASNGEGTKNIQYF.